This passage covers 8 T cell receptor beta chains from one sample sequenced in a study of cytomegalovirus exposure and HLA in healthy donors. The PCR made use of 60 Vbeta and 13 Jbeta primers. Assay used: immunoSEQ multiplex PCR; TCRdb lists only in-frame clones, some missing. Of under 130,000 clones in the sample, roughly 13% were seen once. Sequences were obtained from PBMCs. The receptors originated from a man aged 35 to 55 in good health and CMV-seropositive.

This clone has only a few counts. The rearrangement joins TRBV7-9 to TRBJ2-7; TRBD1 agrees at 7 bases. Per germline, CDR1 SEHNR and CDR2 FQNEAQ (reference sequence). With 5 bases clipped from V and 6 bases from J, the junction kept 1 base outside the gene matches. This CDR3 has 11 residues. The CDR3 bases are TGTGCCAGCAGCCCAGGGGGCGAGCAGTACTTC. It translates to CASSPGGEQYF.

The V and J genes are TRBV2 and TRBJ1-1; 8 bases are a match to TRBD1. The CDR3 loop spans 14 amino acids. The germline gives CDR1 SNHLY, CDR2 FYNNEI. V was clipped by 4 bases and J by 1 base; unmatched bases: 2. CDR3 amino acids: CASSVRGQNTEAFF. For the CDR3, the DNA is TGTGCCAGCAGTGTCAGGGGGCAGAACACTGAAGCTTTCTTT.

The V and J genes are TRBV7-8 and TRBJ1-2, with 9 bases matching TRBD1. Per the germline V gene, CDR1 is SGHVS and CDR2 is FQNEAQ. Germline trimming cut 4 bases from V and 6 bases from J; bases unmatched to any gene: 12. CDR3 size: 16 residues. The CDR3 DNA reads TGTGCCAGCAGCTCACGGACAGGGGATTGGACTCATGGCTACACCTTC. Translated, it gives CASSSRTGDWTHGYTF.

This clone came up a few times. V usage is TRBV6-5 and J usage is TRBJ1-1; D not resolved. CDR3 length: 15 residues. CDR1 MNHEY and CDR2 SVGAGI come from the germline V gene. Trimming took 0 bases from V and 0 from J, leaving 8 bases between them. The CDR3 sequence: CASSYSSRMNTEAFF. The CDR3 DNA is TGTGCCAGCAGTTACTCGTCGCGCATGAACACTGAAGCTTTCTTT.

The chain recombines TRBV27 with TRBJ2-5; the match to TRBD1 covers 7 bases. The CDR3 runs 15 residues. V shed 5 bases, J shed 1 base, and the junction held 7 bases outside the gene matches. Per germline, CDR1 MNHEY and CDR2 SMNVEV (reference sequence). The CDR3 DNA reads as TGTGCCAGCAGTCCCCGGTGGGACAGCCAAGAGACCCAGTACTTC. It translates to CASSPRWDSQETQYF.

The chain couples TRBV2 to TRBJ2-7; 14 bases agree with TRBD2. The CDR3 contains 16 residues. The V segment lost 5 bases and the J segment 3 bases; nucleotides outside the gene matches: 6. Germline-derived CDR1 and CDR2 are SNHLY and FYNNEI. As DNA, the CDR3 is TGTGCCAGCAGTCAATTAGGACTAGCGGGGGGCTACGAGCAGTACTTC. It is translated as CASSQLGLAGGYEQYF.

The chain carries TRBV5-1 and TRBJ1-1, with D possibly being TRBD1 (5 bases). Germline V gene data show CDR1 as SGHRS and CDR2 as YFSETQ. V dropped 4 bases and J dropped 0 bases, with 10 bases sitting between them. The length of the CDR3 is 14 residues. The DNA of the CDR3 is TGCGCCAGCAGCGTGACAGTCATGAACACTGAAGCTTTCTTT. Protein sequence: CASSVTVMNTEAFF.

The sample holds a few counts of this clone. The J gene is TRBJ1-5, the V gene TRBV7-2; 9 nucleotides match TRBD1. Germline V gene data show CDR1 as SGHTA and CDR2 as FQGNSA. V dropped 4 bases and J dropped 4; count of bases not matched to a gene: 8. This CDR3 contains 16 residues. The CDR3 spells CASSSAPGTGNQPQHF. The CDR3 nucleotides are TGTGCCAGCAGCTCCGCCCCGGGGACAGGGAATCAGCCCCAGCATTTT.